This T cell receptor (beta chain) was sequenced for a study of technical replicates of blood from a few donors. Produced via immunoSEQ multiplex PCR; TCRdb's table is partial and in-frame only. Of almost 90,000 clones listed, about 94% were seen once; the top ten hold 0.24%. Germline V gives CDR1 MGHRA, CDR2 YSYEKL. V was pared by 2 bases and J by 3 bases, with 9 bases between. CDR3 length: 14 residues. The source is a human donor in good health. The V and J genes are TRBV4-1 and TRBJ2-3, with D maybe TRBD2 (5 bases). Sequenced: T cells isolated from PBMCs. CDR3 in DNA: TGCGCCAGCAGCCAACTAGCAACGACAGATACGCAGTATTTT. This codes for CASSQLATTDTQYF.